Listed below are T cell receptor beta chains from one sample, sequenced in a study of T cell responses to AZD1222 COVID-19 vaccine. The method was immunoSEQ multiplex PCR; TCRdb's version includes in-frame clones alone and lacks a portion of them. The table has tens of thousands of clones, roughly 87% seen once. The specimen comprised peripheral blood, sampled on day 0 of AZD1222 vaccination. Every receptor here comes from an adult in good health. The conserved cysteine and the conserved F or W are not part of the CDR3 here. Fields, in order: V gene, J gene, CDR3 protein.

v_gene: TRBV5-1; j_gene: TRBJ2-1; CDR3aa: ASSKSGGAYNEQF
v_gene: TRBV5-1; j_gene: TRBJ1-1; CDR3aa: ASSKGQGVPEAF
v_gene: TRBV6-5; j_gene: TRBJ1-5; CDR3aa: ASRWTGEGQPQH
v_gene: TRBV30; j_gene: TRBJ1-2; CDR3aa: AWSFSGLWVYT
v_gene: TRBV19; j_gene: TRBJ1-3; CDR3aa: ASRRPSGNTIY
v_gene: TRBV6-1; j_gene: TRBJ1-6; CDR3aa: ASSEAAGQGNSPLH
v_gene: TRBV2; j_gene: TRBJ2-1; CDR3aa: ASVRALGSGLASGEQF
v_gene: TRBV2; j_gene: TRBJ1-1; CDR3aa: ASSTLVPGEAF
v_gene: TRBV7-3; j_gene: TRBJ2-7; CDR3aa: ASSRYVMDEQY
v_gene: TRBV7-7; j_gene: TRBJ2-2; CDR3aa: ASSLERGYGELF
v_gene: TRBV6-2/TRBV6-3; j_gene: TRBJ2-2; CDR3aa: ASSYERGAPILNTGELF
v_gene: TRBV19; j_gene: TRBJ1-2; CDR3aa: ASSISWKINYGYT
v_gene: TRBV5-5; j_gene: TRBJ2-7; CDR3aa: ASRPSGVDDEQY
v_gene: TRBV27; j_gene: TRBJ1-6; CDR3aa: ASSRVSGQGRNINNSPLH
v_gene: TRBV5-1; j_gene: TRBJ1-1; CDR3aa: ASSLVGRGEAF
v_gene: TRBV7-8; j_gene: TRBJ1-2; CDR3aa: ASSSLRTGIKT
v_gene: TRBV24-1; j_gene: TRBJ2-5; CDR3aa: ATSEDLVTQY